This T cell receptor (beta chain) was obtained from a study of blood T cell repertoires in COVID-19. For the study at large: COVID-19 samples, acute and convalescent, were from the United States, Italy and Spain. Nucleic acid was either cDNA or gDNA, and it came from T cells, B-cell-depleted T cells, or PBMCs.

Original handling: From reference gene primer amplification, estimates of nucleated cell counts were derived. Clones were sequenced by immunoSEQ multiplex PCR, and TCRdb holds only the in-frame ones, with some missing. V and J calls and clone size come straight from that table; D and trimming were deduced from the DNA. The repertoire has 80,000 to 100,000 clones, around 80% of them found once; the top ten carry around a quarter. This clone was found a few times. The source of this sequence is a man in his 70s with acute or convalescent COVID-19. What was sequenced was peripheral blood.

CDR3 loop: CASSMGTVLPGTEAFF. The CDR3 bases are TGTGCCAGTAGTATGGGGACAGTTCTCCCGGGCACTGAAGCTTTCTTT. The chain joins TRBV19 to TRBJ1-1, with TRBD1 matching over 7 bases. With 3 bases clipped from V and 4 bases from J, the junction kept 11 bases outside the gene matches. The CDR3 contains 16 residues. CDR1 LNHDA and CDR2 SQIVND come from the germline V gene (reference sequence).